The 8 T cell receptor beta chains listed next were all sequenced from one sample in a study of T cells in localized non-small cell lung cancer. TCRdb keeps only in-frame clones here, not all; method: immunoSEQ multiplex PCR. The table records fewer than 45,000 clones, around 79% of them present only once. The sequenced sample was peripheral blood, obtained before any cancer treatment. The receptor set was obtained from a male donor aged 60 or over with stage III squamous cell lung carcinoma.

The V gene is TRBV5-6, the J gene TRBJ2-3, with D hard to call. The germline gives CDR1 SGHDT, CDR2 YYEEEE. The V end lost 3 bases, the J end lost 4 bases, and 12 bases lay between the germline ends. This CDR3 spans 14 amino acids. In nucleotides, the CDR3 is TGTGCCAGCAGCTCCAAGTACTCCTCAGATACGCAGTATTTT. Translated: CASSSKYSSDTQYF. The entire variable domain, with the rest obtained from reference TRBV5-6 and TRBJ2-3, is as follows: DAGVTQSPTHLIKTRGQQVTLRCSPKSGHDTVSWYQQALGQGPQFIFQYYEEEERQRGNFPDRFSGHQFPNYSSELNVNALLLGDSALYLCASSSKYSSDTQYFGPGTRLTVL.

The J gene is TRBJ1-1, the V gene TRBV5-1; possible D gene TRBD1, 5 bases. This CDR3 is built from 13 residues. V shed 0 bases and J shed 6 bases, with 9 bases lying between them. Germline V gene lookup returns CDR1 SGHRS and CDR2 YFSETQ. The CDR3 protein is CASSLGGTAEAFF. As DNA, the CDR3 is TGCGCCAGCAGCTTGGGGGGGACCGCTGAAGCTTTCTTT.

This clone is medium-sized. The J gene is TRBJ1-1, the V gene TRBV27, with 8 bases aligning to TRBD1. The CDR3 extends over 16 amino acids. The germline V gene encodes CDR1 MNHEY and CDR2 SMNVEV (reference sequence). With 4 bases clipped from V and 1 base from J, the junction kept 8 bases outside the gene matches. The CDR3 loop is CASSSPRGTGNTEAFF. DNA of the CDR3: TGTGCCAGCAGTTCCCCCCGAGGGACAGGGAACACTGAAGCTTTCTTT.

This chain links TRBV30 with TRBJ2-5; 7 bases are a match to TRBD2. The CDR3 length is 14 residues. CDR1 GTSNPN and CDR2 SVGIG come from the germline V gene (reference sequence). With 4 bases clipped from V and 0 bases from J, the junction kept 5 bases outside the gene matches. The CDR3 nucleotides are TGTGCCTGGAAGGGGCGGGAGAACCAAGAGACCCAGTACTTC. Translation: CAWKGRENQETQYF.

V is TRBV2 and J is TRBJ1-4, with D hard to call. The CDR3 spans 14 residues. Germline V gene sequence: CDR1 SNHLY, CDR2 FYNNEI. Trimming removed 8 bases at V and 0 bases at J, with 10 bases between. CDR3 sequence: CASRWTATNEKLFF. In DNA form, the CDR3 reads TGTGCCAGCCGTTGGACGGCAACTAATGAAAAACTGTTTTTT.

This clone was observed once. The chain uses TRBV27 and TRBJ2-3; TRBD1 agrees at 8 bases. V shed 3 bases, J shed 9 bases, and the junction held 11 bases outside the gene matches. In germline, CDR1 is MNHEY, CDR2 SMNVEV (reference sequence). CDR3 size: 15 residues. The CDR3 coding sequence is TGTGCCAGCAGTTTGTCCGGGACAGGCCTGGAGACGCAGTATTTT. Translated: CASSLSGTGLETQYF.

The V call is TRBV19, the J call TRBJ1-5; TRBD1 might be the D (5 bases). This CDR3 has 15 amino acids. The V end lost 7 bases, the J end lost 6 bases, and 19 bases lay between the germline ends. Germline V gene lookup returns CDR1 LNHDA and CDR2 SQIVND (reference sequence). The CDR3, as DNA: TGTGCCAGTAATCAGGGAAGGTTTAACGCTCAGCCCCAGCATTTT. Its translation: CASNQGRFNAQPQHF. The whole variable domain, remainder taken from reference TRBV19 and TRBJ1-5, is DGGITQSPKYLFRKEGQNVTLSCEQNLNHDAMYWYRQDPGQGLRLIYYSQIVNDFQKGDIAEGYSVSREKKESFPLTVTSAQKNPTAFYLCASNQGRFNAQPQHFGDGTRLSIL.

This chain connects TRBV30 to TRBJ2-6; D uncertain. This CDR3 is 15 amino acids long. V was pared by 0 bases and J by 1 base, with 7 bases between. CDR1 and CDR2 from the germline V gene are GTSNPN and SVGIG (reference sequence). The CDR3: CAWSVGQSGANVLTF. In DNA form, the CDR3 reads TGTGCCTGGAGTGTAGGGCAATCTGGGGCCAACGTCCTGACTTTC.